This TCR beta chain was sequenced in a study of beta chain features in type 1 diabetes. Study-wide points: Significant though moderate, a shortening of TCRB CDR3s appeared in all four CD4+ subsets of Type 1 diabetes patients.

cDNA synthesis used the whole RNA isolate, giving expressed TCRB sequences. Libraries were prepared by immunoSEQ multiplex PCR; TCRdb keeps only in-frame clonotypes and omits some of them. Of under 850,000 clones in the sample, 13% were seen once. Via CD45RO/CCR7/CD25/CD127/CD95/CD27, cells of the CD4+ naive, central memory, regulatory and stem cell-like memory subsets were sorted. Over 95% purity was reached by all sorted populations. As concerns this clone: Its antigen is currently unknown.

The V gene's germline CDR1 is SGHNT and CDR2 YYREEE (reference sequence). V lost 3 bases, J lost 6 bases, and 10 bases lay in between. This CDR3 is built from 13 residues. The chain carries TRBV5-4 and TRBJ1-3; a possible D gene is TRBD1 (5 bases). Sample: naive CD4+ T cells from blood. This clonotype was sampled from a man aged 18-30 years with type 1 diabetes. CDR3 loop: CASSSGELNTIYF. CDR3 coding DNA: TGTGCCAGCAGCTCGGGGGAGCTAAACACCATATATTTT. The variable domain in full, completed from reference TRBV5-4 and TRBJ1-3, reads ETGVTQSPTHLIKTRGQQVTLRCSSQSGHNTVSWYQQALGQGPQFIFQYYREEENGRGNFPPRFSGLQFPNYSSELNVNALELDDSALYLCASSSGELNTIYFGEGSWLTVV.